Here is one T cell receptor (beta chain) with its context. The CDR3 length is 15 residues. CDR1 is SGHRS, CDR2 YFSETQ, per germline. The trim removed 8 bases at V and 4 bases at J, leaving 12 bases unmatched. The sample comes from a study of technical replicates of blood from a handful of donors. Libraries were prepared by immunoSEQ multiplex PCR; TCRdb keeps only in-frame clonotypes and omits some of them. The data contain 55,000 to 80,000 clones, roughly 93% of them singletons. The chain recombines TRBV5-1 with TRBJ2-1; 7 nucleotides line up with TRBD2. Sequenced material: T cells isolated from PBMCs. The clonotype originates from a human donor in good health. The chain's CDR3 is CASNPAGVQYNEQFF. CDR3 DNA: TGCGCCAGTAACCCTGCGGGGGTTCAGTACAATGAGCAGTTCTTC.